This TCR beta chain was profiled in a study of blood T cells in healthy people across ages. Broader study findings: The percentage of naive T cells correlated strongly with TCR beta diversity.

Each sample used at least 7 million PBMCs. At least 6 micrograms of total RNA were extracted per sample. CDR3 size: 12 residues. Germline CDR1 PRHDT, CDR2 FYEKMQ (reference sequence). With 5 bases removed from V and 3 bases from J, the gap between germline ends came to 8 bases. Points on this clonotype: Antigen: not known.

Primers used in a second PCR of roughly 7 to 12 cycles were a sample-barcoded 5' primer and a J-beta primer mix. Paired-end reads containing CDR3 totaled no fewer than 2.5 million for each sample. Each CDR3 protein is one row after TCRdb ran MiXCR on the 5' RACE reads. The sample comprises approximately 850,000 distinct CDR3 sequences, 55% to 75% of which are singletons, and approximately 23% rests with the top ten. Sequenced input: blood. The chain links TRBV13 to TRBJ2-7; D call uncertain. The origin of this receptor is a man younger than 40 in good health. CDR3: CASSINIYEQYF. In DNA form, the CDR3 reads TGTGCCAGCAGCATCAACATCTACGAGCAGTACTTC. The full variable domain, in which reference TRBV13 and TRBJ2-7 provide the parts outside the CDR3, is AAGVIQSPRHLIKEKRETATLKCYPIPRHDTVYWYQQGPGQDPQFLISFYEKMQSDKGSIPDRFSAQQFSDYHSELNMSSLELGDSALYFCASSINIYEQYFGPGTRLTVT.